This paragraph covers one T cell receptor (beta chain) sequence. Its antigen target is currently unknown. Qualities for individual bases were not recorded, and no much larger clone is one base off. This sample's time point label indicates: before trial treatment. Donors were enrolled in RACIN, a single-arm phase I dose-escalation trial combining nivolumab, ipilimumab, aspirin, low-dose cyclophosphamide and low-dose radiotherapy. Patients with advanced, TIL-negative solid tumors were considered eligible. The CDR1 and CDR2 encoded by the germline V gene (reference sequence) are DFQATT and SNEGSKA. The CDR3 starts with the cysteine, ends with the phenylalanine, and has 14 residues. Only the CDR3 region is kept as DNA, spanning 42 bases read in frame from base 1. For this chain, trimming is 3 bases at the V end and 3 bases at the J end, and the number of junction bases without a gene match is 7. The sample originates from a study of low-dose radiotherapy and immunotherapy resistance in tumors (dated by TCRdb to between 2020 and 2023). Study-level background: In Cohort 1, each fraction delivered 0.5 Gy every 2 weeks, and the prescribed total PTV dose was 6.5 Gy. Patients were given nivolumab as a 240 mg flat dose every two weeks and ipilimumab at 1 mg/kg every six weeks, with both drugs delivered intravenously. Intravenous cyclophosphamide at 200 mg/m2 was administered every two weeks, one day ahead of each radiation and immunotherapy administration. Patients took aspirin 300 mg orally once daily for four cycles, starting on cycle 1 day 1. In Cohort 2, 1 Gy per fraction was delivered every two weeks, for a total of 13 Gy over 26 weeks. Eight patients were included in the translational analysis: three from the first dose cohort and the first five from the second dose cohort. Trial participants were not randomized into treatment groups.

The data were produced on an Illumina HiSeq 2500. Superscript III and a set of TRAV- and TRBV-specific primers were used to synthesize first-strand cDNA, so that both TCRalpha and TCRbeta chains were covered. A roughly 22-cycle PCR with Phusion amplified the TCRs, pairing a constant-region primer with the adapter that was attached to the V primers. Amplification of the isolated mRNA was done with the MessageAmp II aRNA Amplification Kit, which involved a roughly 16-hour in vitro transcription at 37 degrees C. mRNA for TCR sequencing was isolated with the Dynabeads mRNA DIRECT Purification Kit. A second approximately 25-cycle Phusion PCR added indexed Illumina adapters, and products were purified with AMPure XP beads. Per the authors' processing: Custom Perl scripts pooled TCR sequences encoding the same protein, removed out-of-frame sequences and computed each clonotype's abundance. TCR sequences supported by only a single read were excluded from analysis. The metrics used to describe the repertoires included Shannon entropy, Gini index, clonality, richness, and the frequency of TCRs shared between repertoires. In TCRdb, the public reads were trimmed at Q25 with fastp and aligned with MiXCR, with productive beta chains retained. Each CDR3 protein appears once, grouped with its most common genes and DNA. These V and J calls originate from TCRdb's pipeline instead of the authors' own analysis. The sample includes 65,000 to 100,000 distinct CDR3 sequences, with 15% to 20% observed a single time. The ten largest clonotypes hold 2.5% to 3.5% of the sample.

The TCR was taken from a male donor with prostate cancer. Sequencing was performed on PBMCs, taken before treatment. Here the chain combines TRBV20-1 and TRBJ1-2, with TRBD1 identical over 7 junction bases. The CDR3 has the sequence CSASQGQAYYGYTF. Here is the DNA: TGCAGTGCTAGTCAAGGACAGGCCTACTATGGCTACACCTTC.